The clone carrying this TCR beta chain appeared once. This sample was included in a study of cytomegalovirus exposure and HLA in healthy donors. In the PCR, 60 Vbeta and 13 Jbeta primers were used. The protocol was immunoSEQ multiplex PCR, while the TCRdb copy is restricted to in-frame clones and leaves out a portion. The table lists about 230,000 clones, around 80% of them singletons. This CDR3 contains 12 residues. Germline V gene lookup returns CDR1 SGHDT and CDR2 YYEEEE. V gave up 0 bases and J gave up 5 bases, with 5 bases separating them. The receptor was isolated from a woman in her thirties or forties in good health and CMV-seronegative. Sequencing was carried out using PBMCs. The chain combines TRBV5-6 with TRBJ2-5; D ambiguous. The CDR3 is CASSLAGETQYF. CDR3 bases: TGTGCCAGCAGCTTGGCCGGTGAGACCCAGTACTTC.